This T cell receptor beta chain was sequenced during a study of cytomegalovirus exposure and HLA in healthy donors. The overall study: A prior analysis found about 110 million unique TCR beta sequences from approximately 190 million T cells. Caucasian-associated ancestry cluster membership applied to approximately 80% of a few hundred genotyped donors. Findings and caveats of the study: Compared with the roughly 700-donor mean, an Asian-associated ancestry cluster reportedly had fewer N-insertions, according to a later analysis. It emerged from a later analysis that several of the most significant clusters appeared to be linked to common viral pathogens.

PCR amplification relied on 60 Vbeta primers (plus 13 Jbeta primers). Profiling relied on immunoSEQ multiplex PCR, and the TCRdb table lists in-frame clones only, not all of them. The sample has 150,000 to 200,000 clones; around 86% are singletons. This clone appeared a few times. Its antigen is not known. Germline CDR1 and CDR2: SGHNT and YENEEA. V lost 5 bases and J lost 4; bases outside the gene matches: 2. This CDR3 region has 15 residues. The receptor was derived from a woman under 30 in good health and CMV-seronegative. The sample consisted of PBMCs. The chain employs TRBV11-3 and TRBJ2-1, with TRBD2 identical over 13 bases. CDR3 sequence (DNA): TGTGCCAGCAGCGGACTAGCGGGAGCTTACAATGAGCAGTTCTTC. Amino acid sequence: CASSGLAGAYNEQFF.